This entry describes one TCR beta chain. Its antigen is currently not known. The sample holds no much larger clone one base away, and base qualities are not on file. The data originate from a study of blood T cell repertoires in COVID-19 (TCRdb year 2020). With respect to the entire study: Collaborator samples came from the United States, Italy and Spain and covered acute and convalescent phases of COVID-19. The prospective study material was composed of cDNA or gDNA derived from T cells, B-cell-depleted T cells, or PBMCs. The dataset comprised deeply sampled blood TCRbeta repertoires from subjects exposed to, actively infected with, or recovered from COVID-19. A freely available public database, intended as a resource for researchers studying the immune response to SARS-CoV-2, is where the repertoires were released. The samples were drawn from two sources: the first 160 participants of the ongoing ImmuneRACE study, and over 1,000 subjects contributed by 6 global collaborators. Sample metadata almost always included a de-identified subject ID, COVID-19 status, age in years and sex. Where available, HLA class I and class II types were obtained from metadata supplied by the sample provider rather than from assay-based typing.

V loses 5 bases, J loses 0 bases, and the germline ends lie 10 bases apart. Taken from cysteine to phenylalanine, the CDR3 has 14 residues. Just CDR3 DNA is preserved here, 42 bases in frame from base 1. According to the germline V gene (reference sequence), CDR1 reads SEHNR and CDR2 reads FQNEAQ. The paper as a whole reports these results and caveats: The amount of clinical and demographic metadata varied by source and participant and was provided uncurated.

TCRbeta CDR3 regions were amplified from genomic DNA using the immunoSEQ Assay, a bias-controlled multiplex PCR. As for the authors' bioinformatics: Within the assay, amplification of reference gene primers was used to estimate how many nucleated cells each sample contained. To quantify the absolute abundance of each unique TCRbeta CDR3 rearrangement, sequence reads were collapsed and filtered. For each sample, productive Simpson clonality was calculated as the square root of Simpson's diversity index over productive rearrangements. Sourced from immuneACCESS, this table was stored by TCRdb with only in-frame sequences that have V and J called. A share of the clones is absent; for the studies checked, an unresolved V gene accounts for under half, and the remainder has no known explanation. V, J and clone size are those of that table, while D and trimming were read from the DNA. This sample has about 350,000 clones in its table, and roughly 86% of those were observed once. The top ten hold roughly 5.2% of the sample.

Participants in the prospective study were aged about 18 to 95 years, lived in 20 to 30 United States geographic areas, and enrolled through a virtual design. To assign participants to cohorts, the prospective study relied on clinical history that participants themselves reported in a screening survey and a study questionnaire. ImmuneRACE Cohort 3 recovered participants were defined by two consecutive negative NP/OP PCR tests, healthcare professional clearance, or symptom resolution. In the prospective study, mobile phlebotomists collected whole blood, serum and a nasopharyngeal or oropharyngeal swab from each participant. Prospective study participants could optionally give additional blood draws and questionnaires over an approximately 2-month period. Before DNA extraction, prospective study blood samples were shipped either frozen or at room temperature.

This clonotype was sampled from a woman in her 30s who had recovered from COVID-19. The rearranged chain carries TRBV7-9 and TRBJ1-2; the D gene assignment is ambiguous. Sequenced: PBMCs or T cells enriched from blood (not recorded which). The DNA sequence is TGTGCCAGCAGCCCACCAGGTACTAACTATGGCTACACCTTC. It codes for CASSPPGTNYGYTF.